The sequence of this TCR beta chain was determined in a study of T cell responses to AZD1222 COVID-19 vaccine. Study results and caveats: At study baseline, merely six AZD1222 recipients were seropositive.

Details on this clone: What it recognizes is unknown.

This table comes from immunoSEQ multiplex PCR, and its TCRdb copy is limited to in-frame clones, with some not included. The sample includes approximately 150,000 clones, approximately 94% of them seen just once. Germline assignment: CDR1 SGHDT and CDR2 YYEEEE. This CDR3 comprises 14 residues. The V and J ends lost 0 bases and 0 bases respectively, with 6 bases between them. This sequence originates from an adult who received the AZD1222 COVID-19 vaccine. This chain connects TRBV5-6 to TRBJ1-1; D gene ambiguous. Source: peripheral blood, taken 28 days after the second AZD1222 dose. The CDR3 here is CASSLGVLNTEAFF. For the CDR3, the DNA is TGTGCCAGCAGCTTGGGAGTCCTGAACACTGAAGCTTTCTTT.